This T cell receptor beta chain was observed in a study of shared clonotypes between healthy human individuals (dated by TCRdb to about 2020). Concerning the study at large: A couple of women and a few men aged 18 to 49 years were included in the cohort. For each donor, CD4 naive and CD4 memory were each run on three plates, CD8 naive on two plates, and CD8 memory on one plate. The study deeply sequenced blood TCR repertoires of five healthy adults to estimate repertoire size and the extent of clonotype sharing between individuals. Different laboratories and diverse techniques were used to prepare libraries and sequence TCR repertoires, to increase sequencing depth and limit assay-specific biases. Between about 0.9 and 8.9 billion PBMCs per donor were obtained by leukapheresis. Study-wide findings and limitations: Rarefaction of sorted-subset datasets indicated incomplete sequencing despite the large sequencing depth. Across a handful of donors, about 4.5% of naive CD4, 3% to 4% of naive CD8, under 2.5% of memory CD4, and approximately 0.42% of memory CD8 clonotypes were shared. Pairwise subsampling indicated that sequencing depth was expected to affect the degree of clonotype sharing among donors. Higher generation probabilities were observed for clonotypes shared by all four sorted-subset donors than for non-shared clonotypes. Because the study included a small number of donors, the genetic and exposure-history diversity represented was limited. Estimated clonotype richness was generally larger for naive than for memory subsets. Sampling was restricted to blood, and TCR repertoires in tissues likely differ from the TCR repertoires found in blood.

TCR CDR3 regions were amplified from genomic DNA by multiplex PCR using the deep immunoSEQ assay. Extracted genomic DNA from each cell subset was spread evenly across all wells of several immunoSEQ 96-well plates, with each plate serving as a replicate. For sorted subsets, about 200 ng genomic DNA, equal to tens of thousands of T cell genomes, was loaded into each replicate PCR. Purified libraries were measured with a Qubit 3.0 fluorometer, size-checked on a Bioanalyzer 2100, and measured again with the KAPA Library Quantification kit. Each immunoSEQ 96-well plate was sequenced on its own single-read 150-cycle Illumina NextSeq 550 flow cell. Per the authors' processing: Because the immunoSEQ output included only junctional sequences and no quality scores, the filtering could not be the same as the filtering used for full-length reads. To assign V/J genes and CDR3, sequences were annotated using PyIR, a Python wrapper for IgBLAST v1.9, with IMGT germline references. Reads with weak V/J assignments (E-value above 1e-6), missing CDR3, stop codons, out-of-frame junctions, or ambiguous translated residues were removed. V3J clonotypes were defined by identical inferred V gene, J gene, and CDR3 amino acid sequence. Percentage overlap between repertoires was computed as shared unique clonotypes divided by the size of the smaller repertoire. Repertoire richness was assessed with RTK rarefaction, the Chao1 estimator, and Recon v2.1 estimates of unobserved clonotypes. For all TCRbeta clonotypes obtained by the gDNA method from a few donors, generation probabilities were computed with OLGA. Here the immuneACCESS table is served through TCRdb, limited to in-frame sequences with V and J called. Missing clones are a known gap in these copies; in checked studies unresolved V genes cover under half, and the rest lacks a known reason. Clone size and the V and J calls come from that table; the DNA yielded D and trimming. Here the sample has around 1.9 million clones; around 93% occur a single time. Around 1.7% of the sample is taken by the ten largest.

CD8 naive samples consisted of CD45RO-negative cells that were positively selected for CCR7, yielding a CD45RA+CCR7+ population without TemRA cells. The donors were healthy, HIV-negative adults who had no recently reported acute infections or vaccinations. Every donor was a Caucasian adult living in Nashville, Tennessee, USA. Blood was collected by leukapheresis, and PBMCs were isolated by Ficoll-Histopaque density gradient centrifugation and then cryopreserved in liquid nitrogen vapor phase. Analytical flow cytometry was used to check the purity and quantity of each magnetically sorted T cell population. From each sorted fraction, genomic DNA was isolated and quantified by UV absorbance on a Nanodrop 2000c. The count of this clone is one. The target of this receptor is not known. No per-base quality is available; no much larger clone lies one base away. The clonotype was recovered from a man between 18 and 35 years old in good health. Some clones in this sample may be carry-over from other donors' samples. What was sequenced was naive CD8+ T cells from PBMCs. This specimen's cell subset or site label, per the study, means: CD45RA+CCR7+.

The CDR3 is CASFSRGADTQYF. The DNA sequence is TGCGCCAGCTTTTCCCGGGGCGCAGATACGCAGTATTTT. The V and J segments used are TRBV10-2 and TRBJ2-3; the D gene is possibly TRBD1 or TRBD2, with 5 bases matching each. The junction shows trimming of 8 bases on V and 4 bases on J, plus 13 bases between the germline ends. Per the germline V gene, WSHSY is the CDR1 and SAAADI is the CDR2. Its CDR3 holds 13 amino acids, cysteine through phenylalanine. Only the CDR3 DNA is retained, 39 bases long and in frame from the first base.